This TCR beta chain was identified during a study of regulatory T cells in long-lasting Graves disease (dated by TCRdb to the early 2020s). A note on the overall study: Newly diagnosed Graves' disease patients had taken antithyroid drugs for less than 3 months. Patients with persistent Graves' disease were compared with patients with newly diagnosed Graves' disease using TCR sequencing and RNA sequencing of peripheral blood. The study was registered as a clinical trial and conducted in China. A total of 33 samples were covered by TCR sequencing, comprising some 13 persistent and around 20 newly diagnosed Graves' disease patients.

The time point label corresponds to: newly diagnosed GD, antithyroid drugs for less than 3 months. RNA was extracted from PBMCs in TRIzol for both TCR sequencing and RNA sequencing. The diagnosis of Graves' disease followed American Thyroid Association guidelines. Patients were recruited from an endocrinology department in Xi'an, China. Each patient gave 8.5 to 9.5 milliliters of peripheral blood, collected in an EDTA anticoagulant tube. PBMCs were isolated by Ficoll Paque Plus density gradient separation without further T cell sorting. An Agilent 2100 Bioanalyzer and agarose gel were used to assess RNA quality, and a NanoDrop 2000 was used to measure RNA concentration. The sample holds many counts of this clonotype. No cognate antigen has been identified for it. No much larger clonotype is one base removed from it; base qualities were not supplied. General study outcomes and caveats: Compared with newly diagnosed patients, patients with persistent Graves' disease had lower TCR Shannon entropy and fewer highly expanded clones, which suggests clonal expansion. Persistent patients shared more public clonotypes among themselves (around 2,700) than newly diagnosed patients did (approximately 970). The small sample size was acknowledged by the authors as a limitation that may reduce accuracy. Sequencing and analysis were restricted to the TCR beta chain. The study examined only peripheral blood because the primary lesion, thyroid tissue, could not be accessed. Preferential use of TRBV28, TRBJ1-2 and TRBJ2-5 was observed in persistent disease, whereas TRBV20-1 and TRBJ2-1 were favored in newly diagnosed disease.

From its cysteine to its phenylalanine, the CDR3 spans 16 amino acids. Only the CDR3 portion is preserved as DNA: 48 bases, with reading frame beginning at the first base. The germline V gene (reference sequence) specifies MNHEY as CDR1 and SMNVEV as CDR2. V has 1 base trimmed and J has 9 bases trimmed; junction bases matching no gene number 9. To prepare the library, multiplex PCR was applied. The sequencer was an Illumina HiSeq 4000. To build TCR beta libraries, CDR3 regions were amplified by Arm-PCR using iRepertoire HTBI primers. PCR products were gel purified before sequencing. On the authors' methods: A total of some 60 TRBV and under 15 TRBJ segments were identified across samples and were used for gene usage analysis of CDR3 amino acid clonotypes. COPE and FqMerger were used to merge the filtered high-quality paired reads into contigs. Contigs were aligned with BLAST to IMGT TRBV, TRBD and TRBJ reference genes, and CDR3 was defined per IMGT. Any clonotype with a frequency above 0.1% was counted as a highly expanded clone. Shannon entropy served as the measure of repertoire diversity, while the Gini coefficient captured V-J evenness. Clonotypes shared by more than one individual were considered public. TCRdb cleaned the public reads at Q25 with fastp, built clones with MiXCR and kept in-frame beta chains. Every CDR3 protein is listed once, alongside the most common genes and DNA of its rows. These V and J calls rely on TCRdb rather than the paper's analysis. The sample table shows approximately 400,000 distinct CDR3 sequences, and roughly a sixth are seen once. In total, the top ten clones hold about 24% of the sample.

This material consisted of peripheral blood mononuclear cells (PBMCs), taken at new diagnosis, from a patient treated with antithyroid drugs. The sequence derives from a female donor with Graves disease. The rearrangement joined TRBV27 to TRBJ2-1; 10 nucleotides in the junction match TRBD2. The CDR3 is CASSLLASGGIGEQFF. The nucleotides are TGTGCCAGCAGTTTATTGGCTAGCGGGGGCATTGGTGAGCAGTTCTTC.